This TCR beta chain was obtained from a study of cytomegalovirus exposure and HLA in healthy donors. Study background: An earlier analysis identified 117 million unique TCR beta sequences in some 170 million T cells. There were around 390 genotyped donors. Of these, about 81% fell in the genetic ancestry cluster associated with self-reported Caucasian donors.

The CDR3 contains 16 residues. From germline, CDR1 is SGHVS and CDR2 FNYEAQ. J gave up 0 bases and V 6 bases, and 3 bases lay outside the gene matches. PCR involved 60 Vbeta and 13 Jbeta primers. Measured with immunoSEQ multiplex PCR; TCRdb has only the in-frame clones, and not every one. The sample records 250,000 to 300,000 clones, around 90% being singletons. General study results and limits: Immune exposure data for these donors was limited to CMV serostatus. Compared with the approximately 680-donor mean, an Asian-associated ancestry cluster reportedly had fewer N-insertions, according to a later analysis.

To note about this clone: Its antigen remains unidentified.

The receptor was derived from a girl between 2 and 10 years old in good health and CMV-seronegative. The sample was PBMCs. The V call is TRBV7-6, the J call TRBJ2-2, with TRBD2 identical over 11 bases. CDR3 DNA: TGTGCCAGCAGTTCGACTAGCGGGGCGAACACCGGGGAGCTGTTTTTT. It translates to CASSSTSGANTGELFF.